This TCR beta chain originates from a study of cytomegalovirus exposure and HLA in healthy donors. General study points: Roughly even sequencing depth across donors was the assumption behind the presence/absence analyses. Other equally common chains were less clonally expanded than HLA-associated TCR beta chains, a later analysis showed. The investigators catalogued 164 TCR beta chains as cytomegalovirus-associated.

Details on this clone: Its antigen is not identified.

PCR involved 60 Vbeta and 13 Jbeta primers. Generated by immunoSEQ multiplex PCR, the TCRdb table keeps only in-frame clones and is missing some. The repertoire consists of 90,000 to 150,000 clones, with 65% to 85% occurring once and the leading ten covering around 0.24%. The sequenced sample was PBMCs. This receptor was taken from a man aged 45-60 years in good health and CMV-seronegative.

As DNA, the CDR3 is TGTGCCAGCAGTTCCGGACAGCAGTGGGGCACAGATACGCAGTATTTT. Translated, it gives CASSSGQQWGTDTQYF. The J gene is TRBJ2-3, the V gene TRBV28, with D perhaps matching TRBD1 (6 bases). In germline, CDR1 is MDHEN, CDR2 SYDVKM. The CDR3 is 16 residues long. V lost 4 bases and J 1 base, leaving 15 bases between the germline ends.